This TCR beta chain was found in a study of blood T cells in healthy people across ages. J was trimmed by 6 bases and V by 0 bases; bases with no gene match: 11. The CDR3 runs to 16 residues. From germline, CDR1 is DFQATT and CDR2 SNEGSKA (reference sequence). It was with a sample-barcoded 5' primer and a J-beta primer mix that a second PCR of about 6 to 12 cycles was run. The template-switch adaptor was a 5' adaptor with 12 random nucleotides. It tagged each cDNA molecule. A single record per CDR3 protein comes from TCRdb applying MiXCR to the 5' RACE reads. Among approximately 1.5 million distinct CDR3 sequences listed, almost 35% were seen once.

Sequenced: blood. V is TRBV20-1 and J is TRBJ2-1, with 7 positions matching TRBD2. This TCR was sampled from a woman aged 30 to 39 in good health. CDR3 nucleotides: TGCAGTGCTAGAGATTGGGCAACGGCGGGAGTCAATGAGCAGTTCTTC. The encoded protein is CSARDWATAGVNEQFF.